This passage covers 27 T cell receptor beta chains from one sample sequenced in a study of T cells in localized non-small cell lung cancer. The repertoire was sequenced with immunoSEQ multiplex PCR; TCRdb's copy has only in-frame clones and lacks some. The table has around 96,000 clones, roughly 88% seen once. Sequenced material: PBMCs, taken before any cancer treatment. These receptors all come from a woman aged 40 to 75 with stage II squamous cell lung carcinoma.

The chain joins TRBV28 to TRBJ1-1; 8 bases agree with TRBD1. J lost 7 bases, V lost 6 bases, and 7 bases had no gene match. This CDR3 is built from 13 residues. Germline V lookup: CDR1 MDHEN, CDR2 SYDVKM. CDR3 in amino acids: CASRETGVFEAFF. CDR3 DNA: TGTGCCAGCAGGGAGACAGGGGTCTTTGAAGCTTTCTTT.

The rearrangement links TRBV11-2 to TRBJ1-1, with D perhaps TRBD1 (6 bases). There are 12 residues in the CDR3. V was trimmed by 1 base and J by 8 bases, leaving 8 bases between them. Per germline, CDR1 SGHAT and CDR2 FQNNGV. The chain's CDR3 is CASSLAGTEAFF. CDR3 nucleotides: TGTGCCAGCAGCTTAGCCGGGACAGAAGCTTTCTTT.

V and J are TRBV7-2 and TRBJ2-7, with TRBD1 as a possible D gene (6 bases). Trimming shortened V by 5 bases and J by 0 bases, and 14 bases separated the two germline ends. CDR3 length equals 15 residues. Germline assignment: CDR1 SGHTA and CDR2 FQGNSA. CDR3: CASSLSRTASYEQYF. CDR3 coding DNA: TGTGCCAGCAGCCTATCTCGGACAGCCTCCTACGAGCAGTACTTC.

The chain employs TRBV10-3 and TRBJ2-6, with D possibly TRBD2 on 5 matching bases. The V end was cut by 11 bases, the J end by 0 bases, with 8 bases between. Looked up from germline, CDR1 is ENHRY and CDR2 is SYGVKD. CDR3 length: 13 residues. The CDR3 protein is CAHRDSGANVLTF. In nucleotides, the CDR3 is TGTGCCCACCGGGACTCTGGGGCCAACGTCCTGACTTTC.

This sequence joins TRBV5-4 and TRBJ2-5; the match to TRBD1 covers 8 bases. Germline CDR1 is SGHNT and CDR2 is YYREEE (reference sequence). The CDR3 is 14 residues long. J lost 1 base, V lost 4 bases, and 3 bases had no gene match. The CDR3 spells CASSPGGSQETQYF. The CDR3, as DNA: TGTGCCAGCAGCCCAGGGGGCTCCCAAGAGACCCAGTACTTC.

Only one count was recorded for this clone. The J gene is TRBJ2-5, the V gene TRBV5-6; unclear D gene. CDR3 length equals 12 residues. Trimming took off 1 base at V and 4 bases at J, with 5 bases between the two ends. Per germline, CDR1 SGHDT and CDR2 YYEEEE. CDR3 region: CASSLTTETQYF. CDR3 in DNA: TGTGCCAGCAGCTTGACAACAGAGACCCAGTACTTC.

Regarding this clone: At one end the junction does not follow the germline gene, possibly because of a read error. The V call is TRBV7-9, the J call TRBJ1-1, with D maybe TRBD1 (5 bases). Germline CDR1 and CDR2: SEHNR and FQNEAQ (reference sequence). The CDR3 runs 13 residues. CDR3: CTSSLEGRPEAFF. DNA for the CDR3: TGTACCAGCAGCTTAGAGGGACGGCCTGAAGCTTTCTTT. The full variable domain, with the rest looked up from reference TRBV7-9 and TRBJ1-1, is DTGVSQNPRHKITKRGQNVTFRCDPISEHNRLYWYRQTLGQGPEFLTYFQNEAQLEKSRLLSDRFSAERPKGSFSTLEIQRTEQGDSAMYLCTSSLEGRPEAFFGQGTRLTVV.

The chain recombines TRBV2 with TRBJ2-7; 13 nucleotides agree with TRBD2. This CDR3 contains 19 residues. V lost 1 base and J lost 4; bases outside the gene matches: 13. Germline V gene sequence: CDR1 SNHLY, CDR2 FYNNEI. The CDR3 loop is CASSEGGVWGLAGSYEQYF. The CDR3 region has the DNA TGTGCCAGCAGTGAAGGGGGAGTTTGGGGACTAGCGGGGAGTTACGAGCAGTACTTC.

The V call is TRBV27, the J call TRBJ1-4; D uncertain. The CDR3 spans 13 residues. Between the trimmed V and J ends, which lost 5 bases and 8 bases, there was a span of 12 bases. Germline CDR1 MNHEY, CDR2 SMNVEV (reference sequence). CDR3: CASSRNGWEKLFF. The CDR3 bases are TGTGCCAGCAGTCGGAACGGCTGGGAAAAACTGTTTTTT.

The rearrangement links TRBV6-1 to TRBJ1-1; D is ambiguous. The CDR3 sequence is 13 residues long. V was cut by 2 bases and J by 6 bases, with 10 bases left in between. Per germline, CDR1 MNHNS and CDR2 SASEGT. CDR3 DNA: TGTGCCAGCAGTGAACGTAGCGGCGCTGAAGCTTTCTTT. Its translation: CASSERSGAEAFF.

This clone was seen only a few times. Additional DNA sequences in this sample encode the identical CDR3. The chain links TRBV10-3 to TRBJ1-1; D is undetermined. The CDR3 has 13 residues. The germline V gene encodes CDR1 ENHRY and CDR2 SYGVKD. Deletions cut 3 bases from V and 0 bases from J, with 5 bases between. The CDR3 spells CAISEGMNTEAFF. In nucleotides, the CDR3 is TGTGCCATCAGTGAAGGGATGAACACTGAAGCTTTCTTT.

The rearrangement uses TRBV7-8 and TRBJ2-1; tentatively, D is TRBD1 or TRBD2 (5 bases each). Germline V gene lookup returns CDR1 SGHVS and CDR2 FQNEAQ. CDR3 length: 18 amino acids. The V and J ends lost 6 bases and 3 bases respectively, with 24 bases between them. CDR3 amino acids: CASSSSIVGTQDYNEQFF. CDR3 nucleotide sequence: TGTGCCAGCAGTTCAAGTATTGTTGGGACCCAGGACTACAATGAGCAGTTCTTC.

The J gene is TRBJ1-6, the V gene TRBV14; no firm D call. V lost 1 base and J 7 bases, leaving 11 bases between the germline ends. There are 15 residues in the CDR3. Per germline, CDR1 SGHDN and CDR2 FVKESK. CDR3 bases: TGTGCCAGCAGCCAAGGCCGGGGAGTAAATTCACCCCTCCACTTT. It encodes CASSQGRGVNSPLHF.

The V and J genes are TRBV9 and TRBJ2-3, with 9 bases lining up with TRBD1. The CDR3 is 14 residues long. V lost 0 bases, J lost 8 bases, and 4 bases stayed unmatched. The germline V gene has CDR1 SGDLS and CDR2 YYNGEE. The CDR3 DNA sequence: TGTGCCAGCAGCGTAGGGGACAGGGAGGGTACGCAGTATTTT. Protein product: CASSVGDREGTQYF.

The V call is TRBV4-2, the J call TRBJ1-1, with D unclear. The CDR3 runs to 18 residues. V lost 0 bases to trimming and J lost 3 bases, with 20 bases between them. Germline V gives CDR1 LGHNA, CDR2 YNFKEQ. CDR3 sequence (DNA): TGTGCCAGCAGCCAAGATATTAGAACTCCCCTTGGGGACACTGAAGCTTTCTTT. Protein sequence: CASSQDIRTPLGDTEAFF.

J is TRBJ2-2 and V is TRBV27, with D unresolved. Germline-derived CDR1 and CDR2 are MNHEY and SMNVEV (reference sequence). Trimming pared 6 bases from V and 6 bases from J, leaving 17 bases between. This CDR3 spans 15 amino acids. CDR3 sequence: CASSPVGTWAGELFF. The CDR3 DNA is TGTGCCAGCAGCCCAGTTGGAACTTGGGCCGGGGAGCTGTTTTTT.

The chain has TRBV2 and TRBJ2-7; D unclear. The CDR3 consists of 11 residues. Trimming removed 4 bases at V and 5 bases at J, with 6 bases between. Germline assignment: CDR1 SNHLY and CDR2 FYNNEI. This CDR3 is CASSGTNEQYF. CDR3 in DNA: TGTGCCAGCAGTGGAACAAACGAGCAGTACTTC.

This chain connects TRBV27 to TRBJ2-3; 7 positions match TRBD1. CDR3 size: 16 residues. Per the germline V gene, CDR1 is MNHEY and CDR2 is SMNVEV (reference sequence). J gave up 7 bases and V 0 bases, and 10 bases lay outside the gene matches. Here the CDR3 reads CASSLSASTGQNTQYF. CDR3 in DNA: TGTGCCAGCAGTTTATCCGCCTCGACAGGGCAAAATACGCAGTATTTT.

The rearrangement links TRBV11-3 to TRBJ2-2; 7 positions agree with TRBD2. The CDR3 spans 15 residues. V was pared by 6 bases and J by 7 bases, with 11 bases of the junction left unmatched. Germline assignment: CDR1 SGHNT and CDR2 YENEEA. The CDR3 protein is CASSSGGRANGELFF. The CDR3 nucleotides are TGTGCCAGCAGTTCAGGCGGGAGAGCGAACGGGGAGCTGTTTTTT.

The rearrangement joins TRBV5-6 to TRBJ1-1; D not resolved. Germline CDR1 is SGHDT and CDR2 is YYEEEE. The CDR3 extends over 15 amino acids. The ends were cut back, 1 base at V and 5 bases at J, with 15 bases in the middle. CDR3 residues: CASSLFDPGITEAFF. CDR3 nucleotide sequence: TGTGCCAGCAGCTTGTTTGACCCGGGCATAACTGAAGCTTTCTTT.

V and J are TRBV19 and TRBJ1-1; D unresolved. Germline V gene lookup returns CDR1 LNHDA and CDR2 SQIVND (reference sequence). The V gene lost 7 bases and the J gene lost 6 bases, with 0 bases spanning the gap. The CDR3 runs to 8 residues. The CDR3 loop reads CASTEAFF. The CDR3 nucleotides read TGTGCCAGTACTGAAGCTTTCTTT. The entire variable domain, with the rest obtained from reference TRBV19 and TRBJ1-1, is as follows: DGGITQSPKYLFRKEGQNVTLSCEQNLNHDAMYWYRQDPGQGLRLIYYSQIVNDFQKGDIAEGYSVSREKKESFPLTVTSAQKNPTAFYLCASTEAFFGQGTRLTVV.

The gene calls are TRBV6-1 and TRBJ2-7; 10 bases fit TRBD1. The germline gives CDR1 MNHNS, CDR2 SASEGT. The ends lost 4 bases at V and 1 base at J; junction bases unmatched: 1. The CDR3 is made up of 14 amino acids. CDR3 sequence: CASSGTGGSYEQYF. Written as DNA, the CDR3 is TGTGCCAGCAGTGGGACAGGGGGTTCCTACGAGCAGTACTTC.

This chain links TRBV11-1 with TRBJ2-7, with 7 bases matching TRBD2. The CDR3 sequence is 13 residues long. The germline CDR1 and CDR2 sequences are SGHAT and FQDESV (reference sequence). Unmatched junction bases numbered 8, after V lost 5 bases and J lost 7 bases. CDR3 amino acids: CASSPLGGREQYF. The CDR3 DNA sequence: TGTGCCAGCAGCCCCCTGGGGGGGAGAGAGCAGTACTTC. The variable domain in full, with the rest retrieved from reference TRBV11-1 and TRBJ2-7, is EAEVAQSPRYKITEKSQAVAFWCDPISGHATLYWYRQILGQGPELLVQFQDESVVDDSQLPKDRFSAERLKGVDSTLKIQPAELGDSAMYLCASSPLGGREQYFGPGTRLTVT.

The rearrangement links TRBV6-1 to TRBJ1-1; D may be TRBD1 (5 bases). Germline lookup yields CDR1 MNHNS and CDR2 SASEGT. V lost 3 bases, J lost 7 bases, and 18 bases lay in between. This CDR3 is built from 15 residues. The CDR3 loop reads CASSEASRDWYEAFF. In DNA form, the CDR3 reads TGTGCCAGCAGTGAGGCCTCCCGGGACTGGTATGAAGCTTTCTTT.

The V call is TRBV2, the J call TRBJ1-5, with 8 bases fitting TRBD1. CDR1 is SNHLY and CDR2 is FYNNEI in the germline V gene. CDR3 length: 15 residues. J was trimmed by 2 bases and V by 6 bases; bases with no gene match: 6. The CDR3 DNA reads TGTGCCAGCAGCTTAGACAGGGGTGGCAATCAGCCCCAGCATTTT. It encodes CASSLDRGGNQPQHF.

This clone has more than one count but fewer than ten. CDR3: CASGDRTRGGELFF. CDR3 DNA sequence: TGTGCCAGTGGAGACAGGACCCGAGGCGGGGAGCTGTTTTTT. The genes are TRBV19 and TRBJ2-2; D may be TRBD1 (6 bases). Looked up from germline, CDR1 is LNHDA and CDR2 is SQIVND (reference sequence). The CDR3 length is 14 residues. Trimming left V 8 bases short and J 7 bases short, with 17 bases between. The variable domain in full, with the rest retrieved from reference TRBV19 and TRBJ2-2, is DGGITQSPKYLFRKEGQNVTLSCEQNLNHDAMYWYRQDPGQGLRLIYYSQIVNDFQKGDIAEGYSVSREKKESFPLTVTSAQKNPTAFYLCASGDRTRGGELFFGEGSRLTVL.

The CDR3 DNA reads as TGTGCCAGCAGCCCCCCCGGACGGGAAAGGGGTGAGCAGTTCTTC. Amino acid sequence: CASSPPGRERGEQFF. V is TRBV7-9 and J is TRBJ2-1; D possibly matches TRBD1 or TRBD2 (5 bases each). The CDR3 is made up of 15 amino acids. The ends were cut back, 5 bases at V and 9 bases at J, with 20 bases in the middle. CDR1 SEHNR and CDR2 FQNEAQ come from the germline V gene (reference sequence).